These T cell receptor beta chains were read from a single sample in a study of CD8 T cells in ankylosing spondylitis. TCRdb ran MiXCR on the 5' RACE reads and lists one entry per CDR3 protein. This table has some 130,000 distinct CDR3 sequences, approximately 13% appearing once. Sequencing used blood, either unsorted or a sorted T cell fraction (not recorded which). The receptors shown here come from a female donor with ankylosing spondylitis or in good health (not recorded which). Each CDR3 is given with its conserved first and last residue. A D gene is named only where the DNA matches it firmly. Size values are once, few and many counts, or a class for expanded clones, and some rows have none.

TRBD2	TRBV12-3/TRBV12-4	TRBJ2-1	few	CASELAGGPYNEQFF	TGTGCCAGCGAATTAGCGGGGGGACCCTACAATGAGCAGTTCTTC
TRBD1	TRBV5-1	TRBJ2-3	many	CASSLQGQGATDTQYF	TGCGCCAGCAGCTTACAGGGACAGGGGGCAACAGATACGCAGTATTTT
TRBD2	TRBV7-6	TRBJ2-7	.	CASAATSGSYEQYF	TGTGCCAGCGCCGCAACTAGCGGGAGTTACGAGCAGTACTTC
TRBD1	TRBV29-1	TRBJ1-1	.	CSVGGQRSSEAFF	TGCAGCGTGGGGGGACAGAGGTCGTCTGAAGCTTTCTTT
.	TRBV5-1	TRBJ2-7	few	CASSLGATSYEQYF	TGCGCCAGCAGCTTGGGGGCCACCTCCTACGAGCAGTACTTC
TRBD1	TRBV5-1	TRBJ2-5	many	CASSFYSGQEETQYF	TGCGCCAGCAGCTTTTACTCGGGACAGGAAGAGACCCAGTACTTC
TRBD2	TRBV5-1	TRBJ2-1	many	CASSFIAGVSYNEQFF	TGCGCCAGCAGCTTCATAGCGGGAGTGTCCTACAATGAGCAGTTCTTC
.	TRBV6-1	TRBJ1-2	.	CASTERWSYTF	TGTGCCAGCACCGAAAGGTGGAGCTACACCTTC
.	TRBV4-1	TRBJ1-3	many	CASSQEERVGNTIYF	TGCGCCAGCAGCCAAGAGGAAAGGGTTGGAAACACCATATATTTT
.	TRBV5-6	TRBJ2-7	few	CASSFGSSYEQYF	TGTGCCAGCAGCTTCGGGTCGTCCTACGAGCAGTACTTC
.	TRBV3-1	TRBJ2-5	.	CASSQGQGPQETQYF	TGTGCCAGCAGCCAAGGGCAGGGCCCACAAGAGACCCAGTACTTC
.	TRBV5-6	TRBJ1-2	many	CASSLDNYGYTF	TGTGCCAGCAGCTTGGACAACTATGGCTACACCTTC
.	TRBV5-1	TRBJ2-7	.	CASSLSYGPTIYEQYF	TGCGCCAGCAGCTTGTCTTACGGGCCTACAATCTACGAGCAGTACTTC
.	TRBV10-3	TRBJ1-1	.	CAISPFRQPDTEAFF	TGTGCCATCAGTCCTTTTCGCCAGCCGGATACTGAAGCTTTCTTT
.	TRBV10-3	TRBJ2-7	many	CATQGSYEQYF	TGTGCCACTCAGGGTTCCTACGAGCAGTACTTC
.	TRBV12-3/TRBV12-4	TRBJ1-2	many	CASSSIQGAYGYTF	TGTGCCAGCAGTTCGATACAGGGTGCCTATGGCTACACCTTC
TRBD1	TRBV7-9	TRBJ1-2	.	CASSLQGDYGYTF	TGTGCCAGCAGCTTACAGGGGGATTATGGCTACACCTTC
.	TRBV10-3	TRBJ2-7	many	CATALDNSYEQYF	TGTGCCACCGCATTAGACAACTCCTACGAGCAGTACTTC
TRBD1	TRBV20-1	TRBJ1-2	many	CSAVRADRDGYTF	TGCAGTGCCGTCAGGGCTGACAGGGATGGCTACACCTTC
.	TRBV11-2	TRBJ2-2	.	CASSLGLLLSGAHTGELFF	TGTGCCAGCAGCTTAGGTCTCCTGTTATCAGGGGCCCACACCGGGGAGCTGTTTTTT
.	TRBV5-1	TRBJ2-5	few	CASSLEAANGETQYF	TGCGCCAGCAGCTTGGAAGCAGCGAACGGGGAGACCCAGTACTTC
.	TRBV28	TRBJ1-5	many	CASRDASNQPQHF	TGTGCCAGCAGGGACGCTAGCAATCAGCCCCAGCATTTT
.	TRBV6-1	TRBJ2-1	.	CASSESNSGTRPF	TGTGCCAGCAGTGAATCTAATTCCGGGACTCGGCCCTTC
.	TRBV20-1	TRBJ1-5	.	CSARGTYNQPHHF	TGCAGTGCTAGGGGGACTTATAATCAGCCCCATCATTTT
.	TRBV9	TRBJ2-2	.	CASQGGPGNTGELFF	TGTGCCAGCCAGGGGGGGCCTGGCAACACCGGGGAGCTGTTTTTT
TRBD1	TRBV6-5	TRBJ1-5	many	CASSYPGTGNQPQHF	TGTGCCAGCAGTTACCCGGGGACAGGCAATCAGCCCCAGCATTTT
TRBD1	TRBV4-1	TRBJ1-1	.	CASSQYGTGDTEAFF	TGCGCCAGCAGCCAATACGGGACAGGGGACACTGAAGCTTTCTTT
TRBD1	TRBV6-5	TRBJ2-2	.	CASMLDRVAGELFF	TGTGCCAGCATGTTGGACAGGGTTGCCGGGGAGCTGTTTTTT
.	TRBV10-3	TRBJ2-5	many	CAISERETQYF	TGTGCCATCAGTGAGCGGGAGACCCAGTACTTC
.	TRBV4-2	TRBJ1-1	.	CASSQDFAATMNTEAFF	TGTGCCAGCAGCCAAGATTTCGCGGCTACTATGAACACTGAAGCTTTCTTT
.	TRBV9	TRBJ1-1	.	CASSGAPNTEAFF	TGTGCCAGCAGCGGCGCACCGAACACTGAAGCTTTCTTT
.	TRBV6-5	TRBJ1-2	many	CASSYAPSGTINYGYTF	TGTGCCAGCAGTTACGCCCCCTCCGGTACAATAAACTATGGCTACACCTTC